The sequence of this TCR beta chain was determined in a study of shared clonotypes between healthy human individuals. At the level of the study: Used for every donor were three CD4 naive, three CD4 memory, two CD8 naive and one CD8 memory plate.

Using immunoSEQ multiplex PCR, the repertoire was profiled, and TCRdb retains in-frame clones only, with some absent. The data hold just over 2,000,000 clones, with roughly 95% observed a single time. About this clone: Antigen unknown.

Study-wide results and limits: Measured sharing among donors was expected to vary with sequencing depth. What naive subsets generally showed was a larger estimated richness than memory subsets showed.

CDR1 is LGHNA, CDR2 YNFKEQ, per germline. CDR3 size: 16 residues. V was trimmed by 7 bases and J by 3 bases, leaving 18 bases between them. The V call is TRBV4-2, the J call TRBJ1-4, with a tentative D call TRBD1 (6 bases). This sequence originates from a man younger than 35 in good health. Sequences were obtained from naive CD4+ T cells sorted from blood. The subset here: CD45RA+ positively selected. The DNA of the CDR3 is TGTGCCAGCACCATAGGGGGTGGGGTTTCTAATGAAAAACTGTTTTTT. It specifies CASTIGGGVSNEKLFF.